This TCR beta chain emerged from a study of blood T cell repertoires in COVID-19. Study context: Collection of acute and convalescent COVID-19 samples took place in the United States, Italy and Spain.

Original processing notes: Reference gene primer amplification in the assay estimated nucleated cell counts. Data came from immunoSEQ multiplex PCR; TCRdb stores just in-frame clones and leaves some out. V and J calls and clone size are as listed in that table; D and trimming were resolved from the DNA. The sample yields about 98,000 clones, roughly 85% seen once. This CDR3 spans 13 amino acids. Germline CDR1 MNHEY, CDR2 SMNVEV (reference sequence). V was clipped by 5 bases and J by 5 bases, with 12 bases between them. The rearrangement links TRBV27 to TRBJ1-2; D is unclear. Sequenced material: peripheral blood. The receptor comes from a man aged 70 or older with acute or convalescent COVID-19. The CDR3 DNA is TGTGCCAGCAGTCCTGGACGGGGATATGGCTACACCTTC. Its protein product is CASSPGRGYGYTF.